This T cell receptor beta chain was retrieved from a study of blood T cell repertoires in COVID-19. Overall study context: Samples taken during acute and convalescent COVID-19 were collected in the United States, Italy and Spain.

All enrollees were roughly 18 to 100 years old and from 25 or so US areas. The CDR3 totals 13 residues. Between the trimmed V and J ends, which lost 4 bases and 6 bases, there was a span of 13 bases. Produced via immunoSEQ multiplex PCR; TCRdb's table is partial and in-frame only. The sample includes roughly 180,000 clones, over 70% of them seen just once. The TCR was taken from a woman aged 40 to 49 with acute COVID-19. Sequencing input: PBMCs or T cells enriched from blood (not recorded which). The chain joins TRBV12-3 or TRBV12-4 to TRBJ2-7, with D tentatively TRBD2 (6 bases). CDR3 in DNA: TGTGCCAGCAGTTCCCTGGAGGGGATCGAGCAGTACTTC. It yields the protein CASSSLEGIEQYF.